The T cell receptor (beta chain) under discussion was sequenced for a study of T-cell reconstitution after alpha-beta-depleted transplantation in children. Study observations and caveats: Most T-cell counts and diversity one year after the transplant came from T cells that were newly produced. Several hundred rapidly expanded clones from non-depleted graft cells reportedly supplied alpha-beta T cells about two months post-transplant. TCRbeta diversity was high at day 60 in some patients (a result of surviving recipient T cells and thymic progenitors).

The library targeted TCRbeta and was prepared with unique molecular identifiers. TCRdb recomputed calls from the PCR reads with MiXCR, one row per CDR3 protein. The profile shows a few hundred thousand distinct CDR3 sequences, roughly 26% of them singletons. Germline V CDR1 and CDR2: SGHTA, FQGTGA. This CDR3 has 16 amino acids. V lost 5 bases and J lost 7; bases outside the gene matches: 6. Notes on this clonotype: What it recognizes is unknown.

J is TRBJ2-2 and V is TRBV7-3; 14 bases map to TRBD2. This receptor was obtained from a girl aged 2 to 9 with Fanconi anemia, due to receive a stem cell transplant. The sample was PBMCs, taken before TCRalphabeta/CD19-depleted stem cell transplant. CDR3 in DNA: TGTGCCAGCAGCATGGGGACTAGCGGGAGAGGCGGGGAGCTGTTTTTT. Amino acid sequence: CASSMGTSGRGGELFF.